The 21 T cell receptor beta chains listed next were all sequenced from one sample in a study of T cell changes during pregnancy in multiple sclerosis (dated by TCRdb to about 2019). The library was obtained by the immunoSEQ multiplex PCR assay. TCRdb obtained this table from immuneACCESS and retained in-frame rearrangements with V and J assigned. These tables miss some clones; where compared with another copy, unresolved V genes account for less than half of the shortfall, and the remainder is unexplained. The sample table contains roughly 29,000 clones; only one count was recorded for approximately 90% of them. Clones ranked in the top ten supply more than 3% of the sample. This specimen was CD4+ T cells from peripheral blood mononuclear cells, taken in the first trimester of pregnancy. Receptor source: a female donor in good health, enrolled as a control in a pregnancy study.

The chain joins TRBV4-1 to TRBJ2-1; TRBD2 agrees at 8 bases. Per the germline V gene, CDR1 is MGHRA and CDR2 is YSYEKL. The CDR3 has 17 amino acids. The junction had 8 bases not matched to a gene; V was cut back by 0 bases and J by 4 bases. The CDR3 DNA is TGCGCCAGCAGCCAAGATGAAAGCGGGGGTCAGTACAATGAGCAGTTCTTC. Translating gives CASSQDESGGQYNEQFF.

The V and J genes are TRBV14 and TRBJ2-4, with D unresolved. Germline values: CDR1 SGHDN, CDR2 FVKESK. V was trimmed by 4 bases and J by 2 bases, leaving 3 bases between them. The CDR3 runs 12 residues. The CDR3 reads CASSRTKNIQYF. As DNA, the CDR3 is TGTGCCAGCAGCCGTACCAAAAACATTCAGTACTTC.

The rearrangement uses TRBV7-9 and TRBJ2-1; 12 bases align to TRBD2. The CDR3 has 18 amino acids. J lost 7 bases, V lost 4 bases, and 14 bases had no gene match. In germline, CDR1 is SEHNR, CDR2 FQNEAQ (reference sequence). As DNA, the CDR3 is TGTGCCAGCAGCTACGGGAGACTAGCGGGGGCCGGGAGGAATGAGCAGTTCTTC. This codes for CASSYGRLAGAGRNEQFF.

The chain couples TRBV10-3 to TRBJ1-2; 7 positions match TRBD1. Germline V gene sequence: CDR1 ENHRY, CDR2 SYGVKD. Trimming removed 2 bases from V and 4 bases from J; junction bases left unmatched: 7. The CDR3 loop spans 15 amino acids. The CDR3 nucleotides are TGTGCCATCAGTGAGCCAGGGGACAGCATCTATGGCTACACCTTC. Its translation: CAISEPGDSIYGYTF.

The sample holds a few counts of this clone. J is TRBJ2-7 and V is TRBV7-2; 14 positions agree with TRBD2. V was clipped by 3 bases and J by 6 bases; unmatched bases: 1. The CDR3 is 14 residues long. The germline gives CDR1 SGHTA, CDR2 FQGNSA. CDR3 sequence (DNA): TGTGCCAGCAGCTTGGGACTAGCGGGGGCCGAGCAGTACTTC. It specifies CASSLGLAGAEQYF.

J is TRBJ2-7 and V is TRBV14, with TRBD2 as a possible D gene (6 bases). Deletions cut 5 bases from V and 7 bases from J, with 18 bases between. CDR1 and CDR2 from the germline V gene are SGHDN and FVKESK. The CDR3 has 14 residues. The CDR3 protein is CASSSHGGVGEQYF. The CDR3 nucleotides read TGTGCCAGCAGCTCCCACGGCGGGGTGGGGGAGCAGTACTTC.

The CDR3 here is CASRDRTRMNTEAFF. The CDR3 region has the DNA TGCGCCAGCCGGGACAGGACCAGGATGAACACTGAAGCTTTCTTT. This rearrangement joins TRBV5-1 to TRBJ1-1; 8 bases agree with TRBD1. CDR1 and CDR2 from the germline V gene are SGHRS and YFSETQ. With 7 bases clipped from V and 0 bases from J, the junction kept 8 bases outside the gene matches. The CDR3 covers 15 residues.

This sequence joins TRBV5-1 and TRBJ1-2; D possibly corresponds to TRBD1 (5 bases). The CDR3 contains 12 residues. Germline values: CDR1 SGHRS, CDR2 YFSETQ. V was pared by 5 bases and J by 6 bases, with 11 bases between. This chain's CDR3 is CASRSIRDGYTF. CDR3 DNA: TGCGCCAGCAGATCGATCAGGGATGGCTACACCTTC. The complete variable domain, with remaining parts taken from reference TRBV5-1 and TRBJ1-2, reads KAGVTQTPRYLIKTRGQQVTLSCSPISGHRSVSWYQQTPGQGLQFLFEYFSETQRNKGNFPGRFSGRQFSNSRSEMNVSTLELGDSALYLCASRSIRDGYTFGSGTRLTVV.

The rearrangement uses TRBV5-1 and TRBJ2-6; the D gene is possibly TRBD1 (5 bases). CDR1 is SGHRS, CDR2 YFSETQ, per germline. This CDR3 has 17 amino acids. Trimming stripped 4 bases from V and 0 bases from J, with 14 bases between. The CDR3: CASSPLDIFSGANVLTF. The CDR3 DNA follows: TGCGCCAGCAGCCCATTGGACATATTCTCTGGGGCCAACGTCCTGACTTTC. The full variable domain, with the rest looked up from reference TRBV5-1 and TRBJ2-6, is KAGVTQTPRYLIKTRGQQVTLSCSPISGHRSVSWYQQTPGQGLQFLFEYFSETQRNKGNFPGRFSGRQFSNSRSEMNVSTLELGDSALYLCASSPLDIFSGANVLTFGAGSRLTVL.

This clone was seen a few times. The chain couples TRBV6-4 to TRBJ1-2; 9 bases fit TRBD1. Germline CDR1 MRHNA, CDR2 SNTAGT. CDR3 length: 11 amino acids. After removal of 7 bases from V and 8 bases from J, the junction contained 2 bases not matched to a gene. The CDR3 bases are TGTGCCAGCACGGACAGGGGAGGCTACACCTTC. Its protein product is CASTDRGGYTF.

This chain uses TRBV5-6 with TRBJ2-3, with a tentative D call TRBD2 (5 bases). The CDR3 loop spans 19 amino acids. The germline CDR1 and CDR2 sequences are SGHDT and YYEEEE. Trimming stripped 0 bases from V and 0 bases from J, with 20 bases between. Here the CDR3 reads CASSLGPLAPRASTDTQYF. CDR3 bases: TGTGCCAGCAGCTTGGGCCCTCTAGCCCCTAGGGCTAGCACAGATACGCAGTATTTT.

J is TRBJ2-2 and V is TRBV9, with D hard to call. Germline assignment: CDR1 SGDLS and CDR2 YYNGEE. This CDR3 has 14 residues. The ends were cut back, 0 bases at V and 3 bases at J, with 6 bases in the middle. CDR3 loop: CASSVGIHTGELFF. The CDR3 coding sequence is TGTGCCAGCAGCGTAGGTATCCACACCGGGGAGCTGTTTTTT.

The chain combines TRBV6-1 with TRBJ2-7, with D possibly TRBD1 on 5 matching bases. The germline V gene encodes CDR1 MNHNS and CDR2 SASEGT. The CDR3 contains 14 residues. Trimming pared 3 bases from V and 1 base from J, leaving 10 bases between. In DNA form, the CDR3 reads TGTGCCAGCAGTGAGTTTAGGGGATCCTACGAGCAGTACTTC. Translating it yields CASSEFRGSYEQYF.

The genes are TRBV28 and TRBJ2-7; TRBD1 is a possible D gene (6 bases). Trimming left V 5 bases short and J 4 bases short, with 18 bases between. This CDR3 is 15 amino acids long. Per the germline V gene, CDR1 is MDHEN and CDR2 is SYDVKM. As DNA, the CDR3 is TGTGCCAGCAGTCCCGGGCCAATGAGGGGGTACGAGCAGTACTTC. Encoded protein: CASSPGPMRGYEQYF.

This clone has just one count. The chain employs TRBV4-3 and TRBJ2-1; D remains ambiguous. CDR3 size: 16 residues. V shed 0 bases and J shed 1 base, with 10 bases lying between them. Germline CDR1 is LGHNA and CDR2 is YSLEER. The CDR3 region has the DNA TGCGCCAGCAGCCAAGAAAGCGACCCATCCTACAATGAGCAGTTCTTC. This translates into CASSQESDPSYNEQFF.

The J gene is TRBJ2-7, the V gene TRBV5-1, with a possible D match to TRBD1 (5 bases). The CDR3 is made up of 13 amino acids. Germline CDR1 and CDR2: SGHRS and YFSETQ. DNA of the CDR3: TGCGCAGACATGGGGCCGGGCCCATACGAGCAGTACTTC. Protein: CADMGPGPYEQYF.

Points on this clone: Other DNA variants within this sample encode the same CDR3. J is TRBJ2-3 and V is TRBV2; 10 bases match TRBD2. This CDR3 has 15 residues. The germline CDR1 and CDR2 sequences are SNHLY and FYNNEI. V shed 5 bases and J 1 base; nucleotides not matched to a gene: 3. CDR3 in amino acids: CASSLLAGGTDTQYF. Here the CDR3 DNA reads TGTGCCAGCAGTCTCCTAGCGGGGGGCACAGATACGCAGTATTTT.

The V and J genes are TRBV30 and TRBJ1-2, with 9 nucleotides matching TRBD1. V lost 6 bases, J lost 8 bases, and 4 bases stayed unmatched. The CDR3 contains 11 residues. CDR1 and CDR2 (germline): GTSNPN, SVGIG (reference sequence). CDR3 sequence reads: CACTTGGGYTF. The CDR3 DNA is TGTGCCTGCACAACAGGGGGCGGCTACACCTTC.

The V and J genes are TRBV5-1 and TRBJ2-3; TRBD1 matches 7 bases. Losses at the gene ends were 3 bases for V and 8 bases for J; bases not matched to a gene: 15. CDR3 length: 16 amino acids. Germline values: CDR1 SGHRS, CDR2 YFSETQ. The DNA of the CDR3 is TGCGCCAGCAGCTACGCGACAGGGCAACAGCCGCTTACGCAGTATTTT. Its translation is CASSYATGQQPLTQYF. The full variable domain, with the rest looked up from reference TRBV5-1 and TRBJ2-3, is KAGVTQTPRYLIKTRGQQVTLSCSPISGHRSVSWYQQTPGQGLQFLFEYFSETQRNKGNFPGRFSGRQFSNSRSEMNVSTLELGDSALYLCASSYATGQQPLTQYFGPGTRLTVL.

The chain links TRBV29-1 to TRBJ1-2; unclear D gene. V gave up 1 base and J gave up 12 bases, with 9 bases separating them. The CDR3 runs to 10 residues. Germline CDR1 is SQVTM and CDR2 is ANQGSEA. CDR3 sequence reads: CSVEVVPDTF. The CDR3 DNA sequence: TGCAGCGTTGAAGTCGTACCAGACACCTTC.

The V gene is TRBV4-1, the J gene TRBJ2-2, with D tentatively TRBD2 (5 bases). The CDR3 sequence is 13 residues long. Deletions cut 0 bases from V and 10 bases from J, with 9 bases between. Germline V gene sequence: CDR1 MGHRA, CDR2 YSYEKL. The CDR3 DNA reads TGCGCCAGCAGCCAAGAGAGGACTCTGGAGCTGTTTTTT. Translation gives CASSQERTLELFF.